These 29 T cell receptor beta chains were sequenced from one sample in a study of T cells in Graves' hyperthyroidism and ophthalmopathy. From RNA transcripts, TCR beta CDR3 regions were amplified. The HTBI primer set was used in a first-round RT-PCR of the TCR CDR3. TCRdb re-called the multiplex PCR reads through MiXCR, storing one row per CDR3 protein. Altogether around 200,000 distinct CDR3 sequences are present, about a sixth being singletons, with the ten largest covering approximately 28%. Sequenced material: blood. These receptors were taken from a woman aged 50 to 60 with Graves' hyperthyroidism.

This clonotype was found many times. The chain joins TRBV11-2 to TRBJ1-3; unclear D gene. Per the germline V gene, CDR1 is SGHAT and CDR2 is FQNNGV. V was trimmed by 3 bases and J by 8 bases, leaving 11 bases between them. This CDR3 is 13 amino acids long. The CDR3 loop is CASSLLRRHTIYF. CDR3 nucleotide sequence: TGTGCCAGCAGCTTGTTGAGGAGGCACACCATATATTTT.

This clonotype was observed at least ten times. V gene TRBV6-5 combines with J gene TRBJ2-7; D remains ambiguous. V was trimmed by 2 bases and J by 4 bases, leaving 9 bases between them. Germline CDR1 reads MNHEY; CDR2 reads SVGAGI. The CDR3 runs to 13 residues. The CDR3 coding sequence is TGTGCCAGCAGTTACGGTTGGGGTTACGAGCAGTACTTC. Encoded protein: CASSYGWGYEQYF.

J is TRBJ1-2 and V is TRBV4-1; D not certain. The CDR3 loop spans 15 amino acids. Between the trimmed V and J ends, which lost 4 bases and 1 base, there was a span of 13 bases. The germline gives CDR1 MGHRA, CDR2 YSYEKL. The CDR3 DNA sequence: TGCGCCAGCAGCCGGCGGGAGATAAGTAACTATGGCTACACCTTC. Protein product: CASSRREISNYGYTF.

The chain uses TRBV5-5 and TRBJ2-7, with D unresolved. Deletions cut 0 bases from V and 2 bases from J, with 12 bases between. The germline CDR1 and CDR2 sequences are SGHKS and YYEKEE (reference sequence). The CDR3 is made up of 15 amino acids. The CDR3 loop reads CASSLEVARPYEQYF. CDR3 sequence (DNA): TGTGCCAGCAGCTTGGAAGTTGCCAGACCCTACGAGCAGTACTTC.

The chain employs TRBV7-8 and TRBJ2-1, with D perhaps TRBD1 (6 bases). V was pared by 2 bases and J by 0 bases, with 20 bases between. Germline-derived CDR1 and CDR2 are SGHVS and FQNEAQ. This CDR3 spans 19 amino acids. CDR3 nucleotides: TGTGCCAGCAGCTTACCCCAAAAAATACAGGACAGCTCCTACAATGAGCAGTTCTTC. This encodes CASSLPQKIQDSSYNEQFF. Combining the CDR3 with reference TRBV7-8 and TRBJ2-1 gives the whole variable domain GAGVSQSPRYKVAKRGQDVALRCDPISGHVSLFWYQQALGQGPEFLTYFQNEAQLDKSGLPSDRFFAERPEGSVSTLKIQRTQQEDSAVYLCASSLPQKIQDSSYNEQFFGPGTRLTVL.

This clonotype was detected ten times or more. The genes are TRBV9 and TRBJ1-3; tentatively, D is TRBD1 (5 bases). CDR1 is SGDLS, CDR2 YYNGEE, per germline. CDR3 size: 16 residues. V was cut by 3 bases and J by 0 bases, with 13 bases left in between. In DNA, the CDR3 is TGTGCCAGCAGCGATCCGGGACGCCGCTCTGGAAACACCATATATTTT. The encoded protein is CASSDPGRRSGNTIYF.

This clonotype was detected many times. The gene calls are TRBV3-1 and TRBJ2-1, with a tentative D call TRBD2 (6 bases). This CDR3 spans 13 amino acids. The germline V gene encodes CDR1 LGHDT and CDR2 YNNKEL (reference sequence). Trimming took 3 bases from V and 4 from J, leaving 7 bases between them. CDR3 coding DNA: TGTGCCAGCAGCCAGAGCGGGTACAATGAGCAGTTCTTC. Amino acid sequence: CASSQSGYNEQFF.

In this sample, this clonotype turned up many times. The chain links TRBV2 to TRBJ2-1; D ambiguous. The V gene lost 7 bases and the J gene lost 0 bases, with 7 bases spanning the gap. The CDR3 sequence is 13 residues long. Germline V lookup: CDR1 SNHLY, CDR2 FYNNEI. In DNA form, the CDR3 reads TGTGCCAGCACTGAGACCTCCTACAATGAGCAGTTCTTC. It specifies CASTETSYNEQFF.

This chain uses TRBV12-3 or TRBV12-4 with TRBJ2-2, with D perhaps matching TRBD1 or TRBD2 (5 bases each). The CDR3 is 14 amino acids. Trimming stripped 6 bases from V and 2 bases from J, with 10 bases between. The CDR3 nucleotides read TGTGCCAGCAGCCGAGGGGCCAACACCGGGGAGCTGTTTTTT. Amino acids: CASSRGANTGELFF.

J is TRBJ1-2 and V is TRBV5-4; 10 positions match TRBD1. Germline CDR1 is SGHNT and CDR2 is YYREEE (reference sequence). After removal of 4 bases from V and 10 bases from J, the junction contained 7 bases not matched to a gene. The CDR3 sequence is 13 residues long. DNA of the CDR3: TGTGCCAGCAGCCTGGGACAGGGGAACCCCTACACCTTC. It translates to CASSLGQGNPYTF.

This clonotype was picked up many times. The CDR3 loop is CASNERVNTGELFF. CDR3 nucleotides: TGTGCCAGCAACGAGCGGGTGAACACCGGGGAGCTGTTTTTT. The chain is built from TRBV7-9 and TRBJ2-2; possibly TRBD2 for D (6 bases). Germline V gene sequence: CDR1 SEHNR, CDR2 FQNEAQ (reference sequence). V was shortened by 7 bases and J by 1 base, with 10 bases between the two germline ends. The CDR3 sequence is 14 residues long.

This clonotype was found a few times. CDR3: CASSPLPGLHTGELFF. DNA of the CDR3: TGCGCCAGCAGTCCACTCCCGGGACTACACACCGGGGAGCTGTTTTTT. V usage is TRBV5-1 and J usage is TRBJ2-2, with TRBD2 matching 7 bases. This CDR3 contains 16 residues. Germline V gene lookup returns CDR1 SGHRS and CDR2 YFSETQ. The junction had 10 bases not matched to a gene; V was cut back by 5 bases and J by 3 bases.

This clonotype was counted at least ten times. The J gene is TRBJ1-1, the V gene TRBV7-2, with 11 bases matching TRBD1. The CDR3 has 14 residues. V gave up 4 bases and J gave up 9 bases; unmatched junction bases: 7. Germline CDR1 reads SGHTA; CDR2 reads FQGNSA. The CDR3 DNA reads as TGTGCCAGCAGCTACCTGGACAGGGGGCATAAAGCTTTCTTT. This sequence encodes CASSYLDRGHKAFF.

This chain connects TRBV10-2 to TRBJ1-6; no reliable D call. The CDR3 covers 12 residues. Germline V CDR1 and CDR2: WSHSY, SAAADI. The V end lost 6 bases, the J end lost 6 bases, and 6 bases lay between the germline ends. The CDR3 nucleotides read TGCGCCAGCAGCGACTCTAATTCACCCCTCCACTTT. Translated: CASSDSNSPLHF.

The genes are TRBV4-1 and TRBJ1-4, with unresolved D. CDR1 MGHRA and CDR2 YSYEKL come from the germline V gene. The length of the CDR3 is 15 residues. The germline V and J ends were trimmed by 3 bases and 0 bases, with 8 bases remaining between them. CDR3 coding DNA: TGCGCCAGCAGCCATGTATATACAACTAATGAAAAACTGTTTTTT. It codes for CASSHVYTTNEKLFF.

This clonotype showed up just a few times. A read error is possible here, since a much larger clone lies one base away. The chain couples TRBV20-1 to TRBJ2-5; 12 bases match TRBD2. The CDR3 runs to 16 residues. Germline values: CDR1 DFQATT, CDR2 SNEGSKA (reference sequence). In DNA, the CDR3 is TGCAGTGCTCTCCTGACTAGCGGGGGACCGCAAGAGACCCGGTACTTC. This encodes CSALLTSGGPQETRYF.

In its sample, this clonotype was seen many times. V is TRBV12-3 or TRBV12-4 and J is TRBJ1-5; D is unclear. The germline V and J ends were trimmed by 8 bases and 3 bases, with 8 bases remaining between them. The CDR3 contains 12 residues. CDR3 sequence: CASRTNNQPQHF. The CDR3 DNA reads as TGTGCCAGCCGAACCAACAATCAGCCCCAGCATTTT.

V usage is TRBV4-3 and J usage is TRBJ2-2, with D tentatively TRBD1 or TRBD2 (6 bases each). The CDR3 runs to 16 residues. Germline CDR1 reads LGHNA; CDR2 reads YSLEER. V shed 1 base and J shed 8 bases, with 17 bases lying between them. CDR3 in DNA: TGCGCCAGCAGCCAAGTTACCGGGGGCGCATCTGGGGAGCTGTTTTTT. Translating it yields CASSQVTGGASGELFF.

The rearrangement links TRBV11-2 to TRBJ1-3; 11 bases are shared with TRBD1. The CDR3 sequence is 16 residues long. The germline V gene encodes CDR1 SGHAT and CDR2 FQNNGV. Unmatched junction bases numbered 6, after V lost 4 bases and J lost 4 bases. CDR3 region: CASSSRGDRGGNTIYF. The CDR3 nucleotides are TGTGCCAGCAGCTCCCGGGGGGACAGGGGGGGAAACACCATATATTTT.

The chain has TRBV30 and TRBJ2-7; 7 nucleotides agree with TRBD2. CDR1 and CDR2 from the germline V gene are GTSNPN and SVGIG (reference sequence). This CDR3 comprises 12 residues. The V gene end was trimmed by 4 bases and the J gene end by 4 bases; junction bases not matched to a gene: 4. The CDR3 is CAWNGEGYEQYF. The CDR3 DNA sequence: TGTGCCTGGAATGGGGAGGGTTACGAGCAGTACTTC.

This clonotype appeared many times. V is TRBV7-6 and J is TRBJ1-6; D not certain. Germline V gene sequence: CDR1 SGHVS, CDR2 FNYEAQ. V lost 1 base and J 3 bases, leaving 4 bases between the germline ends. The CDR3 consists of 14 residues. The CDR3 sequence is CASSLDLYNSPLHF. For the CDR3, the DNA is TGTGCCAGCAGCTTAGACCTCTATAATTCACCCCTCCACTTT. Variable domain in full (rest from reference TRBV7-6 and TRBJ1-6): GAGVSQSPRYKVTKRGQDVALRCDPISGHVSLYWYRQALGQGPEFLTYFNYEAQQDKSGLPNDRFSAERPEGSISTLTIQRTEQRDSAMYRCASSLDLYNSPLHFGNGTRLTVT.

This clonotype has ten or more counts. The gene calls are TRBV29-1 and TRBJ1-1, with D unresolved. The ends were cut back, 1 base at V and 0 bases at J, with 6 bases in the middle. CDR1 SQVTM and CDR2 ANQGSEA come from the germline V gene. The CDR3 runs to 13 residues. The CDR3 protein is CSVEGRLNTEAFF. The CDR3 coding sequence is TGCAGCGTTGAAGGGCGGTTGAACACTGAAGCTTTCTTT.

This clonotype was picked up many times. This chain connects TRBV7-2 to TRBJ2-6, with D maybe TRBD1 (7 bases). This CDR3 is built from 16 residues. Germline values: CDR1 SGHTA, CDR2 FQGNSA. V shed 2 bases and J shed 4 bases, with 12 bases lying between them. CDR3 amino acids: CASSLFSGGGANVLTF. The CDR3 DNA reads as TGTGCCAGCAGCTTATTTTCAGGGGGGGGGGCCAACGTCCTGACTTTC.

This clonotype appeared many times. V and J are TRBV29-1 and TRBJ2-7, with TRBD1 matching over 9 bases. Trimming cost V 4 bases and J 5 bases; bases outside gene matches: 12. CDR3 length: 15 amino acids. Germline CDR1 reads SQVTM; CDR2 reads ANQGSEA. The CDR3 region has the DNA TGCAGCGTTGGGCCGACCGGGACAGGGCCTCACGAGCAGTACTTC. Amino acid sequence: CSVGPTGTGPHEQYF.

This clonotype was recorded a few times. V gene TRBV25-1 combines with J gene TRBJ1-1, with 9 bases aligning to TRBD1. This CDR3 spans 17 amino acids. CDR1 and CDR2 (germline): MGHDK, SYGVNS. V lost 4 bases and J lost 4; bases outside the gene matches: 13. The CDR3 DNA reads TGTGCCAGCAGTGGGGCCGGGACAGGGCCCCACTCCACTGAAGCTTTCTTT. Translating it yields CASSGAGTGPHSTEAFF.

This clonotype came up a few times. This chain connects TRBV20-1 to TRBJ1-5; 7 bases match TRBD1. This CDR3 is built from 14 residues. The germline gives CDR1 DFQATT, CDR2 SNEGSKA (reference sequence). V gave up 3 bases and J gave up 1 base; unmatched junction bases: 3. CDR3 amino acids: CSASDRASNQPQHF. In DNA form, the CDR3 reads TGCAGTGCTAGCGACAGGGCAAGCAATCAGCCCCAGCATTTT.

The chain couples TRBV6-4 to TRBJ2-1, with TRBD1 matching 8 bases. V lost 6 bases to trimming and J lost 4 bases; unmatched junction nucleotides: 8. The CDR3 covers 15 residues. The germline V gene has CDR1 MRHNA and CDR2 SNTAGT. Written as DNA, the CDR3 is TGTGCCAGCAGCACGGACAGGGACATGTACAATGAGCAGTTCTTC. It codes for CASSTDRDMYNEQFF.

V is TRBV7-9 and J is TRBJ2-2; 12 positions agree with TRBD1. The CDR3 consists of 17 residues. From germline, CDR1 is SEHNR and CDR2 FQNEAQ (reference sequence). V lost 5 bases and J lost 6; bases outside the gene matches: 10. The CDR3 here is CASSPAVGQGASGELFF. CDR3 sequence (DNA): TGTGCCAGCAGCCCCGCGGTGGGACAGGGGGCGTCCGGGGAGCTGTTTTTT.

This clonotype was seen ten or more times. The rearrangement links TRBV20-1 to TRBJ1-1; no definite D call. Germline V CDR1 and CDR2: DFQATT, SNEGSKA (reference sequence). This CDR3 spans 14 amino acids. Trimming stripped 3 bases from V and 1 base from J, with 12 bases between. CDR3 coding DNA: TGCAGTGCTAGTCGGCCAGGATGGAACACTGAAGCTTTCTTT. Translated: CSASRPGWNTEAFF.